The text below deals with one T cell receptor beta chain. Antigen unknown. This sample is part of a study of T cell repertoires in cytomegalovirus infection. CDR1 and CDR2 from the germline V gene are MNHNS and SASEGT. The CDR3 has 13 residues. Trimming pared 8 bases from V and 7 bases from J, leaving 15 bases between. The study's findings and limits: Individuals carrying CMV plus the relevant HLA were identified by cumulative frequency of public TCR beta families. The response measured ex vivo was dominated by TCR beta clonotypes (HLA-C-restricted and CMV-specific).

Using its own MiXCR run on the reads, TCRdb lists one record per CDR3 protein. The repertoire holds about 500,000 distinct CDR3 sequences, with roughly a third as singletons. The specimen was cultured PBMCs, collected from culture after CMV antigen stimulation. The source is a human donor in good health (CMV status not recorded). Some clones in this sample may be carry-over from other donors' samples. The rearrangement links TRBV6-1 to TRBJ1-5; possibly TRBD1 for D (6 bases). CDR3 nucleotides: TGTGCCAGCGGGGGGGGCGCTGGACAGCCCCAGCATTTT. Translated: CASGGGAGQPQHF.